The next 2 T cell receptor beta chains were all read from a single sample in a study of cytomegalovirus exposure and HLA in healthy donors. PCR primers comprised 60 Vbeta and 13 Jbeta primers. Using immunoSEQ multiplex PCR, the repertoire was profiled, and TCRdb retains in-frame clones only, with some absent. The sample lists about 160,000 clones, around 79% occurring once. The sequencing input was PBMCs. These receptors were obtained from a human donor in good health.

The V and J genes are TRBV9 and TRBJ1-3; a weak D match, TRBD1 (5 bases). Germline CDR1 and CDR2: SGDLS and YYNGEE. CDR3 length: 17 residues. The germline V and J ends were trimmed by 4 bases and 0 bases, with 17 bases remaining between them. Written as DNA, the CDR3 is TGTGCCAGCAGCCCCCTGGCCGACAGCCTCTCTGGAAACACCATATATTTT. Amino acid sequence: CASSPLADSLSGNTIYF.

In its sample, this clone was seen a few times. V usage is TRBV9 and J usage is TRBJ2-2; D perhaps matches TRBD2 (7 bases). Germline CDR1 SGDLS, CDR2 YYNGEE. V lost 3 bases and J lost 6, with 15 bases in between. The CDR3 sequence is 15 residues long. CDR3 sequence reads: CASSAPGGASGELFF. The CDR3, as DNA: TGTGCCAGCAGCGCCCCGGGGGGCGCTTCCGGGGAGCTGTTTTTT.